The following is a TCR beta chain sequence with its context. As yet, its antigen is unknown. The sort gate was single viable CD3+CD4+CD8-CD45RO+ cells for memory CD4+ T cells. This sample was included in a study of memory CD4+ T cells and cytomegalovirus serostatus. Libraries were prepared by immunoSEQ multiplex PCR; TCRdb keeps only in-frame clonotypes and omits some of them. The sample lists about 52,000 clones, about 86% occurring once. Findings of the study overall: CMV serostatus prediction reached median AUC roughly 0.95, or 0.91 with US-trained model. Suggested: most of the CMV-linked TCR signature lies in CD4+ memory cells.

Trimming stripped 5 bases from V and 4 bases from J, with 8 bases between. Germline loops: CDR1 LNHDA, CDR2 SQIVND (reference sequence). There are 13 residues in the CDR3. Specimen: memory CD4+ T cells from blood. The clonotype originates from an adult in good health and CMV-seropositive. J is TRBJ2-2 and V is TRBV19, with no clear D. The CDR3 nucleotides read TGTGCCAGTAGTGCTACGGGCACCGGGGAGCTGTTTTTT. Residues: CASSATGTGELFF.